This TCR beta chain was identified during a study of molecular identifiers for immune sequencing clone quantification. Study-wide context: Replicate runs used RNA from about 20,000 or 100,000 naive CD8 cells, which was split five ways into aliquots, and four of those aliquots were then sequenced.

The ends were cut back, 6 bases at V and 10 bases at J, with 16 bases in the middle. CDR3 length: 14 amino acids. This clonotype was seen many times. It was with previously described methods and listed TCR primers that bulk TCR libraries were made. From the PCR reads, TCRdb called clonotypes with MiXCR, one entry per CDR3 protein. The sample lists about 640,000 distinct CDR3 sequences, less than 20% seen once, with roughly 0.83% in the top ten. This sequence originates from a human donor in good health. Some libraries in this study had Jurkat cell RNA spiked in. The chain has TRBV12-3 or TRBV12-4 and TRBJ1-6; D gene ambiguous. The sample taken for sequencing was naive CD8+ T cells from blood, with Jurkat cell RNA spiked in. This sample's subset: FACS-sorted CD8+CD4-CCR7+CD45RA+ naive T cells. For the CDR3, the DNA is TGTGCCAGCAGCCAGATAGCGGGGTTCTCACCCCTCCACTTT. This gives the protein CASSQIAGFSPLHF.